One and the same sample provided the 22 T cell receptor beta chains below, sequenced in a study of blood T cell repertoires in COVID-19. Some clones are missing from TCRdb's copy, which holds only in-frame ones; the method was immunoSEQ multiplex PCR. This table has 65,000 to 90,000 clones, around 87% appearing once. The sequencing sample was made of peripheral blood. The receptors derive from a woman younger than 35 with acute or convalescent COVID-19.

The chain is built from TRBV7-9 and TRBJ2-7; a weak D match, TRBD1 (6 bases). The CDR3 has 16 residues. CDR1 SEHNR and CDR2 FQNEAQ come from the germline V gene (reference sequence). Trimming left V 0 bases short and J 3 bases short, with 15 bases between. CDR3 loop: CASSLAPRDTYYEQYF. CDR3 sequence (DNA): TGTGCCAGCAGCTTAGCTCCCCGGGACACCTACTACGAGCAGTACTTC.

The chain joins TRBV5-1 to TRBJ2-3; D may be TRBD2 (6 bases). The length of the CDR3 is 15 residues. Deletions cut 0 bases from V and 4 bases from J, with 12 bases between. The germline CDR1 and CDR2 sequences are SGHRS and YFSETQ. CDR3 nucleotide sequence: TGCGCCAGCAGCTTGGTGGTCGGGGGAGCAGATACGCAGTATTTT. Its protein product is CASSLVVGGADTQYF. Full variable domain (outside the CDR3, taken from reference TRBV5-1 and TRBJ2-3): KAGVTQTPRYLIKTRGQQVTLSCSPISGHRSVSWYQQTPGQGLQFLFEYFSETQRNKGNFPGRFSGRQFSNSRSEMNVSTLELGDSALYLCASSLVVGGADTQYFGPGTRLTVL.

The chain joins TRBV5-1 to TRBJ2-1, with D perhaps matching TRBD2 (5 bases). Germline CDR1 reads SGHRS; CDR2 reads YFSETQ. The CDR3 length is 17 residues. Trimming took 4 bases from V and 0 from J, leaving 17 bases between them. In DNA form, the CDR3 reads TGCGCCAGCAGCAGACCCACTAGGCCAGACTCCTACAATGAGCAGTTCTTC. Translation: CASSRPTRPDSYNEQFF.

The CDR3 sequence is CAWSKASVTEQYF. CDR3 sequence (DNA): TGTGCCTGGAGTAAGGCTAGCGTGACCGAGCAGTACTTC. The chain uses TRBV30 and TRBJ2-7, with D possibly TRBD2 on 6 matching bases. Trimming pared 2 bases from V and 6 bases from J, leaving 14 bases between. Germline assignment: CDR1 GTSNPN and CDR2 SVGIG (reference sequence). The CDR3 loop spans 13 amino acids.

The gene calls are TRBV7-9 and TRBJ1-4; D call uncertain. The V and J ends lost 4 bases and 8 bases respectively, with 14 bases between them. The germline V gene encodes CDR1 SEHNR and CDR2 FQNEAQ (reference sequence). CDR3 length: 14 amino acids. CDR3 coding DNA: TGTGCCAGCAGCTCCGGAACAGAGGGAGAAAAACTGTTTTTT. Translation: CASSSGTEGEKLFF.

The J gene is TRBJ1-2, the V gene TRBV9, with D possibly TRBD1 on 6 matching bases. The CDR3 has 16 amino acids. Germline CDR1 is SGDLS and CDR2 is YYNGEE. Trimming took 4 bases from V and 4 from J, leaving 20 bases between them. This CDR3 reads CASSPTPGGRSYGYTF. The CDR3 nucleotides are TGTGCCAGCAGCCCGACCCCGGGGGGCAGAAGCTATGGCTACACCTTC.

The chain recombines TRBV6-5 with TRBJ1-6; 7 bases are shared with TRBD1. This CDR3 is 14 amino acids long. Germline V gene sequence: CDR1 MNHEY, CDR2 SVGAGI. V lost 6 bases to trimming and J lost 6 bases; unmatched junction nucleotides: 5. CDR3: CASSGTALNSPLHF. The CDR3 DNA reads TGTGCCAGCAGCGGGACAGCCCTTAATTCACCCCTCCACTTT.

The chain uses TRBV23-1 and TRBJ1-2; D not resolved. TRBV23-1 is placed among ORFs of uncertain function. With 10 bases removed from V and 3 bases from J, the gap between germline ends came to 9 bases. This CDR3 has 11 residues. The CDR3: CATQCDYGYTF. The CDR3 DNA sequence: TGCGCCACCCAGTGTGACTATGGCTACACCTTC.

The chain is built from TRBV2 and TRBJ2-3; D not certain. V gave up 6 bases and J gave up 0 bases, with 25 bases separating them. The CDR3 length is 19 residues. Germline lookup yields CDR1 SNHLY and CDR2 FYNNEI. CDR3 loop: CASRSPPQFDIPSTDTQYF. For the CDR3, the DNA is TGTGCCAGCAGAAGCCCTCCGCAGTTTGACATACCTAGCACAGATACGCAGTATTTT.

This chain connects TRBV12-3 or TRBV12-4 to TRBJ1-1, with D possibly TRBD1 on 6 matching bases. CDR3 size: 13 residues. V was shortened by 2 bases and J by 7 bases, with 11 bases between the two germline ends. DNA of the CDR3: TGTGCCAGCAGTTTACAGGGGTTTAATGAAGCTTTCTTT. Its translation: CASSLQGFNEAFF.

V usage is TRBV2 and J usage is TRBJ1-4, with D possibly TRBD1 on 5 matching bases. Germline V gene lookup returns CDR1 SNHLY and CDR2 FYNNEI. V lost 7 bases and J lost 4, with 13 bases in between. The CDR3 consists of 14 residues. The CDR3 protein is CASNGGVNNEKLFF. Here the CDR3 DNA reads TGTGCCAGCAATGGGGGGGTCAATAATGAAAAACTGTTTTTT. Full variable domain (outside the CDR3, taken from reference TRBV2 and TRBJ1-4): EPEVTQTPSHQVTQMGQEVILRCVPISNHLYFYWYRQILGQKVEFLVSFYNNEISEKSEIFDDQFSVERPDGSNFTLKIRSTKLEDSAMYFCASNGGVNNEKLFFGSGTQLSVL.

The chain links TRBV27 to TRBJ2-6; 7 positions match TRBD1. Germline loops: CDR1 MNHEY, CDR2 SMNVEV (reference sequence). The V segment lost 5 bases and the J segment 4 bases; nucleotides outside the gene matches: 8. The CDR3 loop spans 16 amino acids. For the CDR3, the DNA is TGTGCCAGCAGTAGATCAGACAGGGCCGGGGCCAACGTCCTGACTTTC. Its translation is CASSRSDRAGANVLTF.

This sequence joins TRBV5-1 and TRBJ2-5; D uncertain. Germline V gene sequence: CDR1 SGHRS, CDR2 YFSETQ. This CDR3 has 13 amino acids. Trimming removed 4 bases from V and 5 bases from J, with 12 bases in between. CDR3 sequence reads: CASSKGEWETQYF. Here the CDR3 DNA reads TGCGCCAGCAGCAAAGGAGAGTGGGAGACCCAGTACTTC. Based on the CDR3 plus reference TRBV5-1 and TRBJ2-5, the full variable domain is KAGVTQTPRYLIKTRGQQVTLSCSPISGHRSVSWYQQTPGQGLQFLFEYFSETQRNKGNFPGRFSGRQFSNSRSEMNVSTLELGDSALYLCASSKGEWETQYFGPGTRLLVL.

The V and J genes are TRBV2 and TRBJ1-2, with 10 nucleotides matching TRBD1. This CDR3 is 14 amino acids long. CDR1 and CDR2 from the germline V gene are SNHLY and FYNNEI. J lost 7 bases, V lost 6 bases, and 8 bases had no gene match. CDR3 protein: CASRPLGQGGGYTF. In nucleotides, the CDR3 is TGTGCCAGCAGACCTTTAGGACAGGGGGGTGGCTACACCTTC.

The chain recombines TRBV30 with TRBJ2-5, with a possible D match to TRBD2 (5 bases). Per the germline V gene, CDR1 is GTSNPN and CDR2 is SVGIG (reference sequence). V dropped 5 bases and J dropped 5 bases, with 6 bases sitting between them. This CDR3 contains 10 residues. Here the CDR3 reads CAWRGETQYF. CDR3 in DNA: TGTGCCTGGCGGGGTGAGACCCAGTACTTC.

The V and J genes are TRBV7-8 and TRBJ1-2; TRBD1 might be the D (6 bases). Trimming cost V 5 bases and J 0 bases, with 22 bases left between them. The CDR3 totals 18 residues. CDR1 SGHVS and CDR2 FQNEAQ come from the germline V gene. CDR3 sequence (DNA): TGTGCCAGCAGCCCGTTTCCGGGACGCCCAGGGGCTAACTATGGCTACACCTTC. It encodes CASSPFPGRPGANYGYTF.

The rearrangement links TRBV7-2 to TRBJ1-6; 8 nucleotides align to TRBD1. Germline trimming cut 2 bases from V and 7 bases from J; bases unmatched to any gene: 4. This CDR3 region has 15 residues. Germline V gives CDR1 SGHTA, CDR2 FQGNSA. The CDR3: CASSLSSGGNSPLHF. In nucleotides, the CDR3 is TGTGCCAGCAGCTTATCATCAGGGGGCAATTCACCCCTCCACTTT.

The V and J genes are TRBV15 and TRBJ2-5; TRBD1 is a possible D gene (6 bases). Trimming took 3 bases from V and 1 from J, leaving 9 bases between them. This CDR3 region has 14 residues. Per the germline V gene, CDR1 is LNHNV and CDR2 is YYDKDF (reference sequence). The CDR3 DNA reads TGTGCCACCAGCAGCCGGACAGTCCAAGAGACCCAGTACTTC. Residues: CATSSRTVQETQYF.

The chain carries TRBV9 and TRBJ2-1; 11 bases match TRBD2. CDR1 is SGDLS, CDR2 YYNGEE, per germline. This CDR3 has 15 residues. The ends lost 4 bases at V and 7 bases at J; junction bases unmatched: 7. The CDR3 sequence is CASSTTGTSGNEQFF. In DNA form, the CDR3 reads TGTGCCAGCAGCACTACCGGGACTAGCGGAAATGAGCAGTTCTTC.

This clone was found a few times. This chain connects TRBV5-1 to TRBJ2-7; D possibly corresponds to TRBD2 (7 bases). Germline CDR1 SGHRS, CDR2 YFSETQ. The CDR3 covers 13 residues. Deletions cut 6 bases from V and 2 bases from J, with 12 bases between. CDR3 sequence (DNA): TGCGCCAGCAAGCGGGACACAGCCTACGAGCAGTACTTC. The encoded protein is CASKRDTAYEQYF.

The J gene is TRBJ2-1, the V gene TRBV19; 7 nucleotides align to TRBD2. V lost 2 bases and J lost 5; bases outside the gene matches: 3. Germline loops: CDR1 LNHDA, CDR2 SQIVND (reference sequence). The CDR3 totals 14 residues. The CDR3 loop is CASSIFSGNNEQFF. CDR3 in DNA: TGTGCCAGTAGTATATTCAGCGGGAACAATGAGCAGTTCTTC.

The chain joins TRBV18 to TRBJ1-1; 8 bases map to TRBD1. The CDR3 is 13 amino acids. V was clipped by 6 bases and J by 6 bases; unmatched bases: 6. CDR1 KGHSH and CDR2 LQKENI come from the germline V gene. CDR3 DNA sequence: TGTGCCAGCTCCCAATCGACAGGGGCTGAAGCTTTCTTT. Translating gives CASSQSTGAEAFF.